This T cell receptor (beta chain) stems from a study of post-analysis software for immune sequencing data. The overall study: Courses of disease covered relapsing-remitting, secondary progressive and progressive-relapsing multiple sclerosis. Whole-study results and caveats: Included in a set of roughly 5 TRBV segments more frequent in patients than controls were TRBV5-6, TRBV5-1 and TRBV20-1. Comparison with controls showed significantly lower normalized Chao1 diversity in multiple sclerosis patients. Clustering by F measure revealed strong co-clustering among samples prepared together in one batch.

This clonotype has only a few counts. The antigen is not known. This CDR3 is 12 amino acids long. J gave up 11 bases and V 5 bases, and 4 bases lay outside the gene matches. Unique molecular identifiers were present in the TCR beta cDNA libraries. Input amounts of 1 to 10 million T cells were used. These gave roughly 0.5 million cDNA molecules, so each molecule approximated one T cell. TCRdb re-called the PCR reads through MiXCR, storing one row per CDR3 protein. The table lists 650,000 to 900,000 distinct CDR3 sequences, about half of them singletons. Sequenced: blood. The chain uses TRBV12-3 or TRBV12-4 and TRBJ2-4, with 9 bases lining up with TRBD2. The TCR was taken from a girl aged 10 to 17 with multiple sclerosis. The CDR3 reads CASSDSGSFQYF. As DNA, the CDR3 is TGTGCCAGCAGTGATAGCGGGAGCTTTCAGTACTTC.